The rows below give T cell receptor beta chains drawn from one sample of a study of vaccination effects on CD4 cells after COVID-19. Antigens for these TCRs are unknown. The assay was immunoSEQ multiplex PCR, and TCRdb's table has in-frame clones only and misses some. The table includes roughly 24,000 clones, about three quarters detected once. The specimen was CD4+ T cells from PBMCs cultured with HCoV-NL63 spike peptides, collected after COVID-19 vaccination. These receptors were collected from a human donor who received a COVID-19 vaccine. Each CDR3 is given with its conserved first and last residue.

J | V | CDR3
TRBJ1-1 | TRBV29-1 | CSVSGGIAEAFF
TRBJ1-4 | TRBV14 | CASSQDPPGAVGNEKLFF
TRBJ2-1 | TRBV4-1 | CASSRGRPYNEQFF
TRBJ2-7 | TRBV6-5 | CASSRNGLGIYEQYF
TRBJ1-4 | TRBV5-1 | CASSLAGTNEKLFF
TRBJ1-5 | TRBV10-3 | CATTPGQGGDQPQHF
TRBJ1-3 | TRBV6-5 | CASRQRVPGNTIYF
TRBJ1-1 | TRBV10-3 | CAIRMMQNTEAFF
TRBJ1-1 | TRBV20-1 | CSASRGWGTEAFF
TRBJ1-1 | TRBV6-5 | CASSGTENTEAFF
TRBJ1-1 | TRBV28 | CASSQTLTEAFF
TRBJ2-1 | TRBV20-1 | CRVDSYNEQFF
TRBJ1-2 | TRBV4-3 | CASSQEGSQRYGYTF
TRBJ2-7 | TRBV6-5 | CASRLSGSRAYEQYF
TRBJ1-2 | TRBV7-2 | CASSLGQSLLYGYTF
TRBJ2-7 | TRBV10-3 | CAISGSLETYEQYF
TRBJ1-2 | TRBV5-5 | CASHWADRYGYTF
TRBJ2-2 | TRBV10-3 | CAIVAERAGELFF
TRBJ2-1 | TRBV28 | CASTTGVGSVF
TRBJ1-1 | TRBV13 | CASSFRQLRDRPTEAFF
TRBJ2-7 | TRBV5-4 | CASSSAGEREQYF
TRBJ2-5 | TRBV7-9 | CASSLVGGKETQYF
TRBJ2-7 | TRBV4-2 | CASSQDQAYEQYF
TRBJ1-4 | TRBV19 | CASTNLGQGGEKLFF
TRBJ1-3 | TRBV6-5 | CASSYSRQASGNTIYF
TRBJ1-5 | TRBV2 | CASKEGQATFNRGNQPQHF
TRBJ1-6 | TRBV30 | CAWSVGQYNSPLHF
TRBJ1-6 | TRBV18 | CASSPAGDVGSYNSPLHF
TRBJ1-2 | TRBV4-2 | CASSQGTGVLYGYTF
TRBJ1-4 | TRBV6-6 | CASSRSLEGPTNEKLFF
TRBJ2-1 | TRBV4-1 | CASSQSETGGLVF
TRBJ1-1 | TRBV28 | CASSTLSQGARTEAFF
TRBJ2-7 | TRBV5-1 | CASSLGQTGIYEQYF
TRBJ1-5 | TRBV19 | CATGGGWRYSNQPQHF
TRBJ2-5 | TRBV18 | CASSPQQYQQETQYF
TRBJ1-1 | TRBV18 | CASSPKGRGINTEAFF
TRBJ2-7 | TRBV11-3 | CASSLSPTVPSF
TRBJ2-7 | TRBV28 | CASSGTSGSYEQYF
TRBJ2-1 | TRBV2 | CASQIAGGGFF
TRBJ1-1 | TRBV30 | CAWSGQGYTEAFF
TRBJ1-4 | TRBV27 | CASSPESLRGEKLFF
TRBJ2-1 | TRBV10-3 | CAISESTSGSNEQFF
TRBJ1-5 | TRBV7-2 | CASSYRGQQPQHF
TRBJ2-3 | TRBV11-2 | CASSLRGSSTDTQYF
TRBJ1-5 | TRBV6-1 | CASSERGTGDYSNQPQHF
TRBJ1-2 | TRBV5-1 | CASSLQGARGYTF
TRBJ2-2 | TRBV4-1 | CASSRSGGRDTGELFF
TRBJ1-1 | TRBV7-3 | CASSPGTGTEAFF
TRBJ1-5 | TRBV27 | CASSIRAYGNQPQHF
TRBJ2-3 | TRBV7-2 | CASSLRGPDTQYF
TRBJ2-7 | TRBV6-5 | CASSYLAMGEQYF
TRBJ2-2 | TRBV19 | CASSQNRNTGELFF
TRBJ1-2 | TRBV11-2 | CASSRGTQLYFYGYTF
TRBJ2-5 | TRBV10-3 | CAISEWGGETQYF
TRBJ2-1 | TRBV9 | CASSVDPDRASSYNEQFF
TRBJ1-1 | TRBV7-2 | CATAAGMNTEAFF
TRBJ1-1 | TRBV10-2 | CASRTRSNMNTEAFF
TRBJ2-1 | TRBV6-5 | CASSYSRLAINEQFF
TRBJ2-3 | TRBV6-5 | CASSRVGSSTDTQYF
TRBJ2-1 | TRBV19 | CASSPTGTSRFF